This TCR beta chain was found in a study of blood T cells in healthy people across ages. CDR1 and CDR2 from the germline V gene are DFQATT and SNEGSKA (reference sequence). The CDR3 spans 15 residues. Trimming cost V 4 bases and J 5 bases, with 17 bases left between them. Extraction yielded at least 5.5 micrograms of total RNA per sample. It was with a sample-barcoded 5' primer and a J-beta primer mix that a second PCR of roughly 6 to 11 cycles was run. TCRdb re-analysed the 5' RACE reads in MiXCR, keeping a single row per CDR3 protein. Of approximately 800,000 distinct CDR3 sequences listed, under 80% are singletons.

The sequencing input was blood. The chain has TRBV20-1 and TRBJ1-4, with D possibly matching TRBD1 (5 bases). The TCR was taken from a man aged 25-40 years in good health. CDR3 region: CSATRALRDNEKLFF. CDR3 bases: TGCAGTGCTACGAGGGCGTTAAGGGACAATGAAAAACTGTTTTTT.